This T cell receptor beta chain was retrieved from a study of PD-L1 blockade in urothelial cancer. Sequenced by immunoSEQ multiplex PCR; TCRdb stores in-frame clones only, minus some. The sample carries about 80,000 clones, roughly 80% recorded once. Time point specified: pretreatment peripheral blood. The CDR3 covers 15 residues. Per germline, CDR1 MRHNA and CDR2 SNTAGT. The germline V and J ends were trimmed by 4 bases and 5 bases, with 16 bases remaining between them. The sequencing here drew on PBMCs, taken around atezolizumab (anti-PD-L1) treatment. This receptor was obtained from a man between 35 and 55 years old with urothelial cancer. This chain joins TRBV6-4 and TRBJ2-3; D might be TRBD2 (5 bases). CDR3 sequence reads: CASSAERRGQDTQYF. Here the CDR3 DNA reads TGTGCCAGCAGTGCAGAAAGAAGAGGGCAAGATACGCAGTATTTT.